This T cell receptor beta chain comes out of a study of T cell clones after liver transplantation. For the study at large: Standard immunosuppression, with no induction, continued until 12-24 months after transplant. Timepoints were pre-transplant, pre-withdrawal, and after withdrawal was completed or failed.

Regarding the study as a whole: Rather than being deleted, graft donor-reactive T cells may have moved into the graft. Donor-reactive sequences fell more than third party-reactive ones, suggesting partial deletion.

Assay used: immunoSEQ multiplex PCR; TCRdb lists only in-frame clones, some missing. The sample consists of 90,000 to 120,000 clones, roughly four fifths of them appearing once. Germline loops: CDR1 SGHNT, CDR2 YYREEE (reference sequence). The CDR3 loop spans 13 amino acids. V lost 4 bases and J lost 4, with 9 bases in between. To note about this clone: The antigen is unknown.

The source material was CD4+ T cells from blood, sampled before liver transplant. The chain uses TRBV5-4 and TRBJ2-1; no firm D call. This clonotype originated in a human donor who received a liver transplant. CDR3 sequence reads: CASSETGYNEQFF. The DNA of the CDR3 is TGTGCCAGCAGCGAGACGGGTTACAATGAGCAGTTCTTC.